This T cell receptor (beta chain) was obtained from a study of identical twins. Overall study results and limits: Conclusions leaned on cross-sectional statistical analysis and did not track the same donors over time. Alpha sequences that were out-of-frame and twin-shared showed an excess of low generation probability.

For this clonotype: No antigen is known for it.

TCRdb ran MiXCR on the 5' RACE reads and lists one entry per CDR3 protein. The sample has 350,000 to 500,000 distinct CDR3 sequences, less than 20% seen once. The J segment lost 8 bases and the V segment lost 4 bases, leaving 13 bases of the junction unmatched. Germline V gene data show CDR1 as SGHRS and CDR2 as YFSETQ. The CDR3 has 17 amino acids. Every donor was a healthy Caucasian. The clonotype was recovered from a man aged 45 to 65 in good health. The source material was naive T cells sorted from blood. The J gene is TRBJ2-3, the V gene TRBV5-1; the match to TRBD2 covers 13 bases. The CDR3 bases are TGCGCCAGCAGCCCCAGCACTGGACTAGCGGGGGAGGGTACGCAGTATTTT. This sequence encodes CASSPSTGLAGEGTQYF.